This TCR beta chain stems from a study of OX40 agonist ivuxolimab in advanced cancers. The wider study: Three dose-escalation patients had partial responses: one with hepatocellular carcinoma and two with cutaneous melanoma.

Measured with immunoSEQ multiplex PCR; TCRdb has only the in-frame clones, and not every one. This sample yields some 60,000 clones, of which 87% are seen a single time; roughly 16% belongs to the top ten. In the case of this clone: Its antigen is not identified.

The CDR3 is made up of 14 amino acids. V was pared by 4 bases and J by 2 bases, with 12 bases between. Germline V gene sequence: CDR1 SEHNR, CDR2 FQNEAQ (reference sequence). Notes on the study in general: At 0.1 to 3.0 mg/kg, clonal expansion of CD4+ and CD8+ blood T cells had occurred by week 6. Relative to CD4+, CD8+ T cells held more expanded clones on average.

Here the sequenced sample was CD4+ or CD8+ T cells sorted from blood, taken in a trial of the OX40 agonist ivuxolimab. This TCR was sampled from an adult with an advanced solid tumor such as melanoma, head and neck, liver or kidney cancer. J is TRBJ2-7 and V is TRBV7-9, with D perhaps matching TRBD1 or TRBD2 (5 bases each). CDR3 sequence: CASSSDGGAYEQYF. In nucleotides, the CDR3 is TGTGCCAGCAGCTCCGATGGGGGTGCCTACGAGCAGTACTTC.